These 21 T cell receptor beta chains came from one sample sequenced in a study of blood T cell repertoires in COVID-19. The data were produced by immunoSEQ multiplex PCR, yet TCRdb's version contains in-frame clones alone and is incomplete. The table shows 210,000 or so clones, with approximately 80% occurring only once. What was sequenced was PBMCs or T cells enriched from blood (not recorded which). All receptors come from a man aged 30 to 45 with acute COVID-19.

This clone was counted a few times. The CDR3 loop is CASSQVTTALQYF. CDR3 sequence (DNA): TGCGCCAGCAGCCAAGTTACCACAGCCCTGCAGTACTTC. The V call is TRBV4-1, the J call TRBJ2-7, with D unresolved. The CDR3 is made up of 13 amino acids. V dropped 1 base and J dropped 9 bases, with 13 bases sitting between them. Looked up from germline, CDR1 is MGHRA and CDR2 is YSYEKL.

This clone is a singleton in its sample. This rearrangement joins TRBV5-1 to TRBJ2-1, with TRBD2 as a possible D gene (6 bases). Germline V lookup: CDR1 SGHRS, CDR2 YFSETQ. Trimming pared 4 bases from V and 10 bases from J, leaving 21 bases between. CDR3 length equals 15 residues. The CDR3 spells CASSPGGPRFEEQFF. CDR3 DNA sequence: TGCGCCAGCAGCCCCGGGGGACCGAGGTTCGAGGAGCAGTTCTTC. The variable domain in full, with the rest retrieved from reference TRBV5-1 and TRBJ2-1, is KAGVTQTPRYLIKTRGQQVTLSCSPISGHRSVSWYQQTPGQGLQFLFEYFSETQRNKGNFPGRFSGRQFSNSRSEMNVSTLELGDSALYLCASSPGGPRFEEQFFGPGTRLTVL.

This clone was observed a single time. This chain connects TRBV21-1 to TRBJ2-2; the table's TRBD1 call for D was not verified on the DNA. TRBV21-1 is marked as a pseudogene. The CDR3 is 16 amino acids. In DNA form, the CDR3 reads TGTGCCAGCAGCAAAGCCGGACAGGGAATCGCCGGGGAGCTGTTTTTT. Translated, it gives CASSKAGQGIAGELFF.

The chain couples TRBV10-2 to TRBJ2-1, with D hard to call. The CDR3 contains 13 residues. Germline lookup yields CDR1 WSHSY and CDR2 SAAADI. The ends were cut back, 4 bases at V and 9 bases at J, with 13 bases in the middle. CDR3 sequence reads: CASSGVVEREQFF. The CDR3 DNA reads TGCGCCAGCAGTGGGGTAGTGGAGCGTGAGCAGTTCTTC.

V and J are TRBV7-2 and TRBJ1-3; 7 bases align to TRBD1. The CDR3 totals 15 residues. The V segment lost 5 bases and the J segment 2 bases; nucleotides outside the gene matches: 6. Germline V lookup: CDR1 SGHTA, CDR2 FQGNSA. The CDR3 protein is CASSALQGAGNTIYF. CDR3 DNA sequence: TGTGCCAGCAGCGCACTGCAGGGGGCTGGAAACACCATATATTTT. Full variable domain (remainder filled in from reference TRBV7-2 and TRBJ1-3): GAGVSQSPSNKVTEKGKDVELRCDPISGHTALYWYRQSLGQGLEFLIYFQGNSAPDKSGLPSDRFSAERTGGSVSTLTIQRTQQEDSAVYLCASSALQGAGNTIYFGEGSWLTVV.

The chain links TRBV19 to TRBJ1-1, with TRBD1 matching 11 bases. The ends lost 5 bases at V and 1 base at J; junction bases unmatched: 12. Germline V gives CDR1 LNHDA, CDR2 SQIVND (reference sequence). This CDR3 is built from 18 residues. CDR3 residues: CASSGRDRGGRGNTEAFF. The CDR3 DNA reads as TGTGCCAGTAGTGGACGGGACAGGGGGGGACGGGGGAACACTGAAGCTTTCTTT. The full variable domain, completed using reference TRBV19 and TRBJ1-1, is DGGITQSPKYLFRKEGQNVTLSCEQNLNHDAMYWYRQDPGQGLRLIYYSQIVNDFQKGDIAEGYSVSREKKESFPLTVTSAQKNPTAFYLCASSGRDRGGRGNTEAFFGQGTRLTVV.

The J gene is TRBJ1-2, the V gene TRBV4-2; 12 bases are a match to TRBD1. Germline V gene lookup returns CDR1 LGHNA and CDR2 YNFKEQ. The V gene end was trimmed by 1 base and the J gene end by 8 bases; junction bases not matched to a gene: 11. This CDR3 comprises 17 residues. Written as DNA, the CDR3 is TGTGCCAGCAGCCAAGGGGTCCTGGGACAGGGGGCGCCCGGCTACACCTTC. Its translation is CASSQGVLGQGAPGYTF.

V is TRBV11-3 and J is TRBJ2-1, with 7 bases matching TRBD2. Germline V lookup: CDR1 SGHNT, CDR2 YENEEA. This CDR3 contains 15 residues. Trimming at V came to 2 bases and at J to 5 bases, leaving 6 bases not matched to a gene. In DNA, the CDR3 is TGTGCCAGCAGCTTATTCAGCGGGGATAACAATGAGCAGTTCTTC. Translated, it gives CASSLFSGDNNEQFF.

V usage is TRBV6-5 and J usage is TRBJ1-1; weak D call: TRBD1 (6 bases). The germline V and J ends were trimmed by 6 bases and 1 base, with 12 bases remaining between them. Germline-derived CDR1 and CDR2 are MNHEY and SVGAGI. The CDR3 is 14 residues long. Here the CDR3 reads CASSLGHQNTEAFF. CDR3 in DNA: TGTGCCAGCAGCTTGGGACACCAGAACACTGAAGCTTTCTTT.

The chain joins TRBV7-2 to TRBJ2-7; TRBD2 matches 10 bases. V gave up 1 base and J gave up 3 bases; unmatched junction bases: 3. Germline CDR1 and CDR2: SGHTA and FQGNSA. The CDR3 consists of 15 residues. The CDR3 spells CASSLVTSGVYEQYF. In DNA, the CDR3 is TGTGCCAGCAGCTTAGTTACTAGCGGGGTCTACGAGCAGTACTTC.

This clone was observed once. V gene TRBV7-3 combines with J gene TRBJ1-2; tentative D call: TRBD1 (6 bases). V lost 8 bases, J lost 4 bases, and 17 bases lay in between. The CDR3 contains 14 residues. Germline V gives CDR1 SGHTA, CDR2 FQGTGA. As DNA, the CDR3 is TGTGCCAGCCGCGACGGGACATCTAGCTATGGCTACACCTTC. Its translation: CASRDGTSSYGYTF. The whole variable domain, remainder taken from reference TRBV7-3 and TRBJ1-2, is GAGVSQTPSNKVTEKGKYVELRCDPISGHTALYWYRQSLGQGPEFLIYFQGTGAADDSGLPNDRFFAVRPEGSVSTLKIQRTERGDSAVYLCASRDGTSSYGYTFGSGTRLTVV.

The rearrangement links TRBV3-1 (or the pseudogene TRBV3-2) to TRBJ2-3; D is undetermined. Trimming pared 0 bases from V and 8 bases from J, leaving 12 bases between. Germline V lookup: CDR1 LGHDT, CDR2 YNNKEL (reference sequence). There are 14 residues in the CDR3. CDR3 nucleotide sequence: TGTGCCAGCAGCCAAGATCGGCCCCGAGGTACGCAGTATTTT. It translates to CASSQDRPRGTQYF.

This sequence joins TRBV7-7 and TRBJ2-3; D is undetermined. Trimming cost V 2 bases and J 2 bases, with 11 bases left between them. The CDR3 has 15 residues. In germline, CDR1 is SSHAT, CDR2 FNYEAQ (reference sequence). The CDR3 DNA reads TGTGCCAGCAGCTTATCGAGCTTTTCCACAGATACGCAGTATTTT. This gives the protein CASSLSSFSTDTQYF.

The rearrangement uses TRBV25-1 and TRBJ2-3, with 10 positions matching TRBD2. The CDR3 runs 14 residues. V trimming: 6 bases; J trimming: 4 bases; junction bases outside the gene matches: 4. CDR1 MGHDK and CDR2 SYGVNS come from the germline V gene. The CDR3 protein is CASSPSGGADTQYF. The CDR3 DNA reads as TGTGCCAGCAGCCCTAGCGGGGGCGCAGATACGCAGTATTTT. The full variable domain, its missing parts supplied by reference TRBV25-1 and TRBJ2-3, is EADIYQTPRYLVIGTGKKITLECSQTMGHDKMYWYQQDPGMELHLIHYSYGVNSTEKGDLSSESTVSRIRTEHFPLTLESARPSHTSQYLCASSPSGGADTQYFGPGTRLTVL.

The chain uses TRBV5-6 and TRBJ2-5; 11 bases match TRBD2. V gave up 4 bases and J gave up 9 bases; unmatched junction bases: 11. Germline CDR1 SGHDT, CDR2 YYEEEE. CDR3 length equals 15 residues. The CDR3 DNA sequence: TGTGCCAGCAGCGAAGGGACTAGCGGTCTGGTGGCCCAGTACTTC. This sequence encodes CASSEGTSGLVAQYF.

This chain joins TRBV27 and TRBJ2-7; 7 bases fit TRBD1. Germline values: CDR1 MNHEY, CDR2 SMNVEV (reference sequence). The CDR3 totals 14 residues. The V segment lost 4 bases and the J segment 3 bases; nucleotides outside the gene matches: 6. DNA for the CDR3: TGTGCCAGCAGTTCGGGACAGATTAACTACGAGCAGTACTTC. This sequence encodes CASSSGQINYEQYF.

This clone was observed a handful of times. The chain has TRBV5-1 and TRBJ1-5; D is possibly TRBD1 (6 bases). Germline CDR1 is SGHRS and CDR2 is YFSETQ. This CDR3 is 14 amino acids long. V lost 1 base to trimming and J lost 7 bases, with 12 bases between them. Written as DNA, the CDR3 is TGCGCCAGCAGCTTGACAGGGAAAGGGCAGCCCCAGCATTTT. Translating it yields CASSLTGKGQPQHF.

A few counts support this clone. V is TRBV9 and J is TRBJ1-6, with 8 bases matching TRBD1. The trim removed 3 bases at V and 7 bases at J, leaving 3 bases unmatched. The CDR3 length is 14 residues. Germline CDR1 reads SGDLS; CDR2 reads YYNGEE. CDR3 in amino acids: CASSAGQENSPLHF. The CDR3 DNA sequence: TGTGCCAGCAGCGCGGGACAGGAAAATTCACCCCTCCACTTT.

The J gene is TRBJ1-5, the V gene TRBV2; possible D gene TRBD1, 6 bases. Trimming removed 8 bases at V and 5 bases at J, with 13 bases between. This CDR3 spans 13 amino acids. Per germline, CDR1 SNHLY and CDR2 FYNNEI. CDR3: CASQDRLDQPQHF. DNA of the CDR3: TGTGCCAGCCAAGACAGGCTAGATCAGCCCCAGCATTTT.

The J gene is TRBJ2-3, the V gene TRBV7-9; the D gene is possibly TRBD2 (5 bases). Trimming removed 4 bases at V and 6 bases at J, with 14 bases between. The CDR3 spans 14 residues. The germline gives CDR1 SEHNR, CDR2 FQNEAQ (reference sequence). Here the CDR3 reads CASSSPGFPDTQYF. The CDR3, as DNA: TGTGCCAGCAGCTCCCCGGGATTTCCGGATACGCAGTATTTT.

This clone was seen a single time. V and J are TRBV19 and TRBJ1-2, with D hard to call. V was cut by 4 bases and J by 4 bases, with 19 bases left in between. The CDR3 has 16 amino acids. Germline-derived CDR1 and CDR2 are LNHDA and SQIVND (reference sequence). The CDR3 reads CASSTQMGVRSYGYTF. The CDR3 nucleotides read TGTGCCAGTAGTACCCAAATGGGAGTGAGATCCTATGGCTACACCTTC.